These T cell receptor beta chains were read from a single sample in a study of memory CD4+ T cells and cytomegalovirus serostatus. Profiling relied on immunoSEQ multiplex PCR, and the TCRdb table lists in-frame clones only, not all of them. Among under 65,000 clones listed, 60% to 80% were seen once. Sequences were obtained from memory CD4+ T cells from blood. All receptors derive from an adult in good health and CMV-seronegative. Each CDR3 is given with its conserved first and last residue. Fields, in order: clone size, V gene, J gene, D gene, CDR3 protein, CDR3 DNA. The D gene is left open where the match is weak. The size field is filled for only some rows; it gives once, few, many or a size class.

>NA|TRBV6-5|TRBJ2-7|TRBD1
CASRQGQYYEQYF
TGTGCCAGCAGACAGGGACAGTATTACGAGCAGTACTTC
>NA|TRBV27|TRBJ1-3|NA
CASSSRGGNTIYF
TGTGCCAGCAGTTCCCGGGGGGGAAACACCATATATTTT
>NA|TRBV30|TRBJ1-1|NA
CAWRQPHGATEAFF
TGTGCCTGGAGACAGCCCCACGGGGCCACTGAAGCTTTCTTT
>NA|TRBV27|TRBJ1-1|TRBD1
CASSLFGQGAGNTEAFF
TGTGCCAGCAGTTTATTTGGACAGGGGGCCGGGAACACTGAAGCTTTCTTT
>NA|TRBV29-1|TRBJ1-2|NA
CRPNGGGSYGYTF
TGCAGACCAAATGGGGGGGGCAGCTATGGCTACACCTTC
>once|TRBV7-9|TRBJ1-2|NA
CASSSGFLVADYGYTF
TGTGCCAGCAGCTCGGGTTTCCTCGTGGCGGACTATGGCTACACCTTC
>NA|TRBV7-6|TRBJ2-3|TRBD2
CASSLRPSGRAQTDTQYF
TGTGCCAGCAGCTTAAGGCCTAGCGGGAGGGCCCAGACAGATACGCAGTATTTT
>few|TRBV9|TRBJ2-3|TRBD1
CASSARDSLPPDTQYF
TGTGCCAGCAGCGCCCGGGACAGTCTCCCACCAGATACGCAGTATTTT
>NA|TRBV25-1|TRBJ2-7|TRBD1
CASSSRTGSYEQYF
TGTGCCAGCAGCTCCAGGACAGGCTCCTACGAGCAGTACTTC
>few|TRBV5-4|TRBJ2-7|NA
CASRDGGKPYEQYF
TGTGCCAGCCGAGATGGGGGCAAACCCTACGAGCAGTACTTC
>once|TRBV27|TRBJ1-1|NA
CASRRDSNTEAFF
TGTGCCAGCAGGCGTGATTCGAACACTGAAGCTTTCTTT
>NA|TRBV2|TRBJ1-5|NA
CASSAGTTSNQPQHF
TGTGCCAGCAGCGCCGGGACAACTAGCAATCAGCCCCAGCATTTT
>NA|TRBV6-5|TRBJ2-1|NA
CASSPTSRPYNEQFF
TGTGCCAGCAGTCCTACTAGCCGACCCTACAATGAGCAGTTCTTC
>NA|TRBV11-2|TRBJ1-2|NA
CASSLIGSYGYTF
TGTGCCAGCAGCTTAATAGGGTCCTATGGCTACACCTTC
>NA|TRBV25-1|TRBJ2-5|NA
CASSTNRGGRETQYF
TGTGCCAGCAGTACAAACAGGGGGGGAAGAGAGACCCAGTACTTC
>NA|TRBV27|TRBJ1-6|NA
CASSLTVANSPLHF
TGTGCCAGCAGTTTAACGGTAGCTAATTCACCCCTCCACTTT
>NA|TRBV12-2|TRBJ2-3|NA
CATRGHISTDTQYF
TGTGCAACCCGGGGCCACATTAGCACAGATACGCAGTATTTT
>NA|TRBV19|TRBJ2-3|TRBD2
CASSMWLREGRVTDTQYF
TGTGCCAGTAGTATGTGGTTGAGGGAGGGCCGGGTAACAGATACGCAGTATTTT